Following are 22 T cell receptor beta chains from one sample sequenced in a study of yellow fever vaccine responses in identical twins. TCRdb reprocessed the RT-PCR reads via MiXCR and lists one record per CDR3 protein. The sample yields roughly 7,200 distinct CDR3 sequences, roughly 84% seen once. Sequencing used T cells from blood (PBMCs), unsorted or a sorted subset (not recorded which), obtained before or after yellow fever vaccination (not recorded which). Receptors were obtained from a woman under 30 who received the yellow fever vaccine.

The chain couples TRBV7-9 to TRBJ1-6; D ambiguous. The CDR3 has 15 residues. CDR1 and CDR2 (germline): SEHNR, FQNEAQ (reference sequence). V shed 5 bases and J shed 5 bases, with 13 bases lying between them. CDR3 DNA sequence: TGTGCCAGCAGCCAGAAATCGGAAGATAATTCACCCCTCCACTTT. Translation: CASSQKSEDNSPLHF. Complete variable domain (other parts from reference TRBV7-9 and TRBJ1-6): DTGVSQNPRHKITKRGQNVTFRCDPISEHNRLYWYRQTLGQGPEFLTYFQNEAQLEKSRLLSDRFSAERPKGSFSTLEIQRTEQGDSAMYLCASSQKSEDNSPLHFGNGTRLTVT.

This clonotype was found once. The chain uses TRBV5-1 and TRBJ2-1, with 11 bases that match TRBD2. The junction had 3 bases not matched to a gene; V was cut back by 1 base and J by 6 bases. Germline V gene lookup returns CDR1 SGHRS and CDR2 YFSETQ. CDR3 size: 15 residues. As DNA, the CDR3 is TGCGCCAGCAGCTTGACTAGCGGGAGTTCCAATGAGCAGTTCTTC. This codes for CASSLTSGSSNEQFF.

The rearrangement joins TRBV30 to TRBJ1-1; possible D gene TRBD1, 5 bases. CDR3 length: 14 amino acids. CDR1 is GTSNPN, CDR2 SVGIG, per germline (reference sequence). V lost 0 bases, J lost 1 base, and 9 bases lay in between. For the CDR3, the DNA is TGTGCCTGGAGTGTGATCGGGGCGAACACTGAAGCTTTCTTT. Protein sequence: CAWSVIGANTEAFF.

J is TRBJ2-7 and V is TRBV5-5; TRBD1 matches 10 bases. V trimming: 4 bases; J trimming: 10 bases; junction bases outside the gene matches: 14. The V gene's germline CDR1 is SGHKS and CDR2 YYEKEE (reference sequence). The CDR3 has 15 amino acids. CDR3 bases: TGTGCCAGCAGCCCCTCCGGGACAGGGGCCCTCGAACAGTACTTC. As protein: CASSPSGTGALEQYF.

This chain joins TRBV11-3 and TRBJ2-3, with D possibly TRBD1 on 6 matching bases. V gave up 5 bases and J gave up 5 bases, with 14 bases separating them. The germline V gene has CDR1 SGHNT and CDR2 YENEEA. The CDR3 is made up of 14 amino acids. CDR3 nucleotide sequence: TGTGCCAGCAGCCCCATAAACAGGGAAGATACGCAGTATTTT. It codes for CASSPINREDTQYF.

The chain is built from TRBV11-2 and TRBJ1-6; unclear D gene. Germline CDR1 is SGHAT and CDR2 is FQNNGV. The V end was cut by 9 bases, the J end by 5 bases, with 8 bases between. The CDR3 contains 12 residues. CDR3 region: CASDSDNSPLHF. In DNA form, the CDR3 reads TGTGCCAGTGATTCGGATAATTCACCCCTCCACTTT. The full variable domain, rest sourced from reference TRBV11-2 and TRBJ1-6, is EAGVAQSPRYKIIEKRQSVAFWCNPISGHATLYWYQQILGQGPKLLIQFQNNGVVDDSQLPKDRFSAERLKGVDSTLKIQPAKLEDSAVYLCASDSDNSPLHFGNGTRLTVT.

The V call is TRBV3-1, the J call TRBJ2-4; D remains ambiguous. The V gene's germline CDR1 is LGHDT and CDR2 YNNKEL (reference sequence). V lost 0 bases to trimming and J lost 7 bases, with 10 bases between them. This CDR3 spans 14 amino acids. Here the CDR3 reads CASSQETVENIQYF. The CDR3 bases are TGTGCCAGCAGCCAAGAAACGGTGGAGAACATTCAGTACTTC.

The chain recombines TRBV7-3 with TRBJ2-5; D possibly corresponds to TRBD2 (7 bases). Germline lookup yields CDR1 SGHTA and CDR2 FQGTGA. The CDR3 contains 15 residues. V lost 1 base and J 7 bases, leaving 16 bases between the germline ends. The CDR3 DNA reads as TGTGCCAGCAGCTTAAGGGGGGGCGAAGGAGGGACCCAGTACTTC. Translation gives CASSLRGGEGGTQYF.

CDR3 sequence (DNA): TGTGCCTGGAGTGTACGGGGCTTTATCTACGAGCAGTACTTC. It encodes CAWSVRGFIYEQYF. The chain is built from TRBV30 and TRBJ2-7; D possibly matches TRBD1 or TRBD2 (5 bases each). Germline CDR1 and CDR2: GTSNPN and SVGIG (reference sequence). The CDR3 is 14 amino acids. Trimming took off 0 bases at V and 3 bases at J, with 12 bases between the two ends.

The chain links TRBV11-1 to TRBJ1-5; D perhaps matches TRBD1 (5 bases). Trimming removed 4 bases at V and 3 bases at J, with 13 bases between. Looked up from germline, CDR1 is SGHAT and CDR2 is FQDESV (reference sequence). CDR3 length: 15 amino acids. The CDR3, as DNA: TGTGCCAGCAGCTCCTCGACAGAATTCAATCAGCCCCAGCATTTT. Translating it yields CASSSSTEFNQPQHF.

A word on this clonotype: Its ends do not fully match the called genes, so a read error is possible. This rearrangement joins TRBV29-1 to TRBJ2-1; TRBD1 might be the D (7 bases). The CDR3 has 14 residues. Looked up from germline, CDR1 is SQVTM and CDR2 is ANQGSEA. CDR3 bases: TGCAGCGCTGAAGGCCCAGGGGGGAACAATGAGCAGTTCTTC. This gives the protein CSAEGPGGNNEQFF.

This rearrangement joins TRBV19 to TRBJ1-5; 9 bases are shared with TRBD1. The CDR3 length is 12 residues. Germline V gene lookup returns CDR1 LNHDA and CDR2 SQIVND (reference sequence). Trimming removed 8 bases from V and 6 bases from J; junction bases left unmatched: 2. The CDR3 coding sequence is TGTGCCAGTGGGACAGGGAGTCAGCCCCAGCATTTT. Its translation is CASGTGSQPQHF.

This chain joins TRBV23-1 and TRBJ2-7; either TRBD1 or TRBD2 may supply D (5 bases each). TRBV23-1 is annotated as an ORF whose role is uncertain. The CDR3 extends over 14 amino acids. Trimming removed 0 bases at V and 2 bases at J, with 8 bases between. This CDR3 reads CASSQSTGPYEQYF. CDR3 nucleotides: TGCGCCAGCAGTCAATCGACGGGACCCTACGAGCAGTACTTC.

The gene calls are TRBV4-3 and TRBJ1-1; D gene unclear. Germline lookup yields CDR1 LGHNA and CDR2 YSLEER. The V end was cut by 1 base, the J end by 2 bases, with 8 bases between. This CDR3 is built from 14 residues. CDR3 amino acids: CASSQGLLNTEAFF. CDR3 bases: TGCGCCAGCAGCCAAGGTTTGTTAAACACTGAAGCTTTCTTT.

CDR3 DNA: TGTGCCAGCAGAACCTCTGGGGCCAACGTCCTGACTTTC. Translating gives CASRTSGANVLTF. This chain connects TRBV2 to TRBJ2-6; no definite D call. Looked up from germline, CDR1 is SNHLY and CDR2 is FYNNEI. The V and J ends lost 6 bases and 0 bases respectively, with 3 bases between them. CDR3 length: 13 residues.

This clonotype was counted only a few times. The V gene is TRBV5-1, the J gene TRBJ2-4; D is perhaps TRBD1 (6 bases). CDR3 length: 12 residues. Trimming shortened V by 4 bases and J by 10 bases, and 12 bases separated the two germline ends. Germline values: CDR1 SGHRS, CDR2 YFSETQ. The CDR3 here is CASSPDSAIQYF. The DNA of the CDR3 is TGCGCCAGCAGCCCGGACAGTGCGATTCAGTACTTC.

This chain uses TRBV29-1 with TRBJ2-2, with D hard to call. The ends were cut back, 3 bases at V and 2 bases at J, with 7 bases in the middle. Germline-derived CDR1 and CDR2 are SQVTM and ANQGSEA. CDR3 length: 13 residues. The CDR3 coding sequence is TGCAGCGTTGAGCCAGAAAACACCGGGGAGCTGTTTTTT. Its translation: CSVEPENTGELFF.

This clonotype was counted only a few times. The gene calls are TRBV7-9 and TRBJ2-1; TRBD2 agrees at 11 bases. Germline values: CDR1 SEHNR, CDR2 FQNEAQ (reference sequence). The CDR3 extends over 15 amino acids. Trimming at V came to 6 bases and at J to 5 bases, leaving 6 bases not matched to a gene. The CDR3 here is CASRPGTSGDNEQFF. In nucleotides, the CDR3 is TGTGCCAGCAGACCCGGGACTAGCGGAGACAATGAGCAGTTCTTC.

This clonotype was observed a handful of times. The CDR3 protein is CASSQGSSYNSPLHF. For the CDR3, the DNA is TGCGCCAGCAGCCAAGGGAGCTCCTATAATTCACCCCTCCACTTT. The chain is built from TRBV4-1 and TRBJ1-6; D call uncertain. V lost 1 base, J lost 0 bases, and 4 bases lay in between. This CDR3 comprises 15 residues. Germline CDR1 and CDR2: MGHRA and YSYEKL.

The chain couples TRBV7-3 to TRBJ2-2; 7 nucleotides line up with TRBD1. The ends lost 5 bases at V and 4 bases at J; junction bases unmatched: 7. The germline V gene has CDR1 SGHTA and CDR2 FQGTGA. CDR3 length equals 15 residues. The CDR3 sequence is CASSETGQGTGELFF. The CDR3, as DNA: TGTGCCAGCAGCGAGACAGGGCAAGGCACCGGGGAGCTGTTTTTT.

V and J are TRBV18 and TRBJ2-2; D ambiguous. This CDR3 has 14 residues. V lost 2 bases to trimming and J lost 9 bases, with 13 bases between them. Germline V gene lookup returns CDR1 KGHSH and CDR2 LQKENI. CDR3 protein: CASSPSTDHRELFF. The CDR3 bases are TGTGCCAGCTCACCATCCACAGATCACCGGGAGCTGTTTTTT.

J is TRBJ2-7 and V is TRBV18; possibly TRBD2 for D (5 bases). Deletions cut 6 bases from V and 3 bases from J, with 18 bases between. This CDR3 spans 15 amino acids. Germline V lookup: CDR1 KGHSH, CDR2 LQKENI. This CDR3 is CASSGRGSDYYEQYF. Here the CDR3 DNA reads TGTGCCAGCTCGGGTCGAGGGAGCGATTACTACGAGCAGTACTTC.